The 13 T cell receptor beta chains given below trace back to one sample, sequenced in a study of blood T cell repertoires in COVID-19. Data came from immunoSEQ multiplex PCR; TCRdb stores just in-frame clones and leaves some out. The sample lists around 250,000 clones, 70% to 90% occurring once. Sequenced sample: peripheral blood. Receptors originate from a human donor in a cohort sampled during active COVID-19.

The chain joins TRBV12-3 or TRBV12-4 to TRBJ1-2; D may be TRBD1 (6 bases). The V end lost 3 bases, the J end lost 8 bases, and 13 bases lay between the germline ends. This CDR3 contains 13 residues. The CDR3 DNA is TGTGCCAGCAGTTTTTATCCAGGGGAGGGCTACACCTTC. Its translation is CASSFYPGEGYTF.

The genes are TRBV18 and TRBJ2-7; 10 nucleotides match TRBD2. V trimming: 3 bases; J trimming: 3 bases; junction bases outside the gene matches: 11. The CDR3 has 17 amino acids. Germline V gene sequence: CDR1 KGHSH, CDR2 LQKENI. CDR3 nucleotide sequence: TGTGCCAGCTCACCGCTAGCGGGAGAAAAAGAAAACTACGAGCAGTACTTC. It translates to CASSPLAGEKENYEQYF.

The chain combines TRBV6-6 with TRBJ1-2; D gene ambiguous. The CDR3 is 15 residues long. CDR1 MNHNY and CDR2 SVGAGI come from the germline V gene (reference sequence). The germline V and J ends were trimmed by 0 bases and 1 base, with 9 bases remaining between them. Written as DNA, the CDR3 is TGTGCCAGCAGTTACTCCGAGCTTATTAACTATGGCTACACCTTC. Translation gives CASSYSELINYGYTF.

V is TRBV19 and J is TRBJ1-2, with 8 bases aligning to TRBD1. The CDR3 loop spans 15 amino acids. Germline V gene lookup returns CDR1 LNHDA and CDR2 SQIVND (reference sequence). V was pared by 5 bases and J by 8 bases, with 13 bases of the junction left unmatched. For the CDR3, the DNA is TGTGCCAGTAGTGACAGGGGATTTGTATCGGAAGGCTACACCTTC. Encoded protein: CASSDRGFVSEGYTF.

J is TRBJ1-5 and V is TRBV29-1, with 7 bases matching TRBD1. Trimming cost V 6 bases and J 6 bases; bases outside gene matches: 14. The CDR3 length is 15 residues. The germline V gene encodes CDR1 SQVTM and CDR2 ANQGSEA. CDR3 nucleotides: TGCAGCGTAGCTAAATCCGACAGGGAGGTTCAGCCCCAGCATTTT. This sequence encodes CSVAKSDREVQPQHF.

The rearrangement links TRBV6-5 to TRBJ2-5, with 7 positions matching TRBD1. CDR1 and CDR2 (germline): MNHEY, SVGAGI. CDR3 length equals 15 residues. V dropped 0 bases and J dropped 4; count of bases not matched to a gene: 5. The CDR3: CASSYSHRGTETQYF. CDR3 in DNA: TGTGCCAGCAGTTACTCGCACAGGGGAACAGAGACCCAGTACTTC.

The J gene is TRBJ1-2, the V gene TRBV2; 9 bases match TRBD1. The ends lost 5 bases at V and 6 bases at J; junction bases unmatched: 10. This CDR3 has 15 residues. CDR1 and CDR2 from the germline V gene are SNHLY and FYNNEI. In nucleotides, the CDR3 is TGTGCCAGCAGTCCAACTCGGACAGGGGTACATGGCTACACCTTC. Protein product: CASSPTRTGVHGYTF.

The V call is TRBV30, the J call TRBJ1-2; D possibly corresponds to TRBD1 (6 bases). Germline V gene sequence: CDR1 GTSNPN, CDR2 SVGIG (reference sequence). This CDR3 region has 11 residues. V was pared by 5 bases and J by 7 bases, with 11 bases between. CDR3 protein: CAWGRGAGYTF. In nucleotides, the CDR3 is TGTGCCTGGGGCCGGGGGGCTGGCTACACCTTC. The whole variable domain, remainder taken from reference TRBV30 and TRBJ1-2, is SQTIHQWPATLVQPVGSPLSLECTVEGTSNPNLYWYRQAAGRGLQLLFYSVGIGQISSEVPQNLSASRPQDRQFILSSKKLLLSDSGFYLCAWGRGAGYTFGSGTRLTVV.

This clone has just one count. V gene TRBV3-1 (or the pseudogene TRBV3-2) combines with J gene TRBJ1-2, with 8 bases matching TRBD1. The CDR3 has 13 residues. Per the germline V gene, CDR1 is LGHDT and CDR2 is YNNKEL (reference sequence). Trimming took 3 bases from V and 7 from J; bases not matched to a gene: 4. CDR3 loop: CASSQDRASGYTF. As DNA, the CDR3 is TGTGCCAGCAGCCAGGACAGGGCGTCTGGCTACACCTTC.

This clone turned up a few times. The V gene is TRBV5-4, the J gene TRBJ2-1, with 7 bases aligning to TRBD2. V shed 4 bases, J shed 1 base, and the junction held 5 bases outside the gene matches. Germline V gene lookup returns CDR1 SGHNT and CDR2 YYREEE (reference sequence). The CDR3 spans 15 residues. For the CDR3, the DNA is TGTGCCAGCAGCCGGGCTAGCGGTTCCTACAATGAGCAGTTCTTC. This encodes CASSRASGSYNEQFF.

The V and J genes are TRBV7-6 and TRBJ2-3; 12 nucleotides line up with TRBD2. Losses at the gene ends were 1 base for V and 3 bases for J; bases not matched to a gene: 8. Germline V gene sequence: CDR1 SGHVS, CDR2 FNYEAQ. This CDR3 spans 18 amino acids. The CDR3 bases are TGTGCCAGCAGCTTAGGTCGACTAGCGGGAGTGGGGACAGATACGCAGTATTTT. This gives the protein CASSLGRLAGVGTDTQYF.

The rearrangement joins TRBV4-3 to TRBJ2-1; 8 nucleotides align to TRBD1. The CDR3 has 12 amino acids. Germline V gene sequence: CDR1 LGHNA, CDR2 YSLEER. V was pared by 3 bases and J by 8 bases, with 0 bases of the junction left unmatched. CDR3 coding DNA: TGCGCCAGCAGCCACAGGGGGCATGAGCAGTTCTTC. Its protein is CASSHRGHEQFF.

This chain uses TRBV7-9 with TRBJ1-3; 7 bases agree with TRBD1. Germline assignment: CDR1 SEHNR and CDR2 FQNEAQ (reference sequence). The CDR3 extends over 15 amino acids. Trimming removed 5 bases from V and 1 base from J; junction bases left unmatched: 5. This CDR3 reads CASSTRQGSGNTIYF. The CDR3 DNA is TGTGCCAGCAGCACAAGACAGGGTTCTGGAAACACCATATATTTT.